This T cell receptor (beta chain) was recovered during a study of identical twins. TCRdb reanalysed the 5' RACE reads using MiXCR and keeps one entry per CDR3 protein. The sample records about 250,000 distinct CDR3 sequences, about 8.3% being singletons. Findings and caveats of the study: Conclusions rested on cross-sectional statistics rather than following the same donors.

This clonotype showed up just a few times. Its antigen is not known. This CDR3 is built from 16 residues. Between the trimmed V and J ends, which lost 7 bases and 0 bases, there was a span of 19 bases. From germline, CDR1 is MNHNS and CDR2 SASEGT. The same sample was also used in a study of yellow fever vaccine responses in identical twins.

This chain links TRBV6-1 with TRBJ2-7; a weak D match, TRBD2 (7 bases). The receptor was isolated from a woman between 18 and 30 years old in good health. Sequences were obtained from CD8+ T cells sorted from blood. For the CDR3, the DNA is TGTGCCAGCACCCTCAGGACGCGGGGGCTCTCCTACGAGCAGTACTTC. It translates to CASTLRTRGLSYEQYF.